Listed here are 2 T cell receptor beta chains from one sample, sequenced in a study of blood T cells in healthy people across ages. Next came a second PCR, run for about 7 to 12 cycles, which used a sample-barcoded 5' primer along with a J-beta primer mix. Via MiXCR, TCRdb re-called the 5' RACE reads, giving one row per CDR3 protein. The data contain about 780,000 distinct CDR3 sequences, 35% to 50% of them singletons. The sequenced sample was blood. The receptors come from a man aged 80 or over in good health.

There are many counts of this clonotype. The genes are TRBV29-1 and TRBJ2-7; TRBD2 is a possible D gene (6 bases). The CDR3 has 14 residues. V lost 1 base and J 0 bases, leaving 10 bases between the germline ends. Germline values: CDR1 SQVTM, CDR2 ANQGSEA. In DNA, the CDR3 is TGCAGCGTTGAAGTTGGTAGCGGCTCCTACGAGCAGTACTTC. Its translation is CSVEVGSGSYEQYF.

V gene TRBV11-2 combines with J gene TRBJ1-6; D might be TRBD1 (5 bases). CDR1 is SGHAT, CDR2 FQNNGV, per germline. The CDR3 length is 15 residues. V was trimmed by 4 bases and J by 6 bases, leaving 13 bases between them. The CDR3 region is CASSSLSGGNSPLHF. CDR3 coding DNA: TGTGCCAGCAGCTCCTTATCCGGGGGTAATTCACCCCTCCACTTT.